This T cell receptor (beta chain) derives from a study of regulatory T cells in long-lasting Graves disease. Sample time point: persistent/refractory GD, antithyroid drugs over 5 years with positive TRAb. Generation of the TCR library employed RNA extracted from PBMCs. With EDTA tubes as the receptacles, about 9.2 milliliters of peripheral blood were drawn. Arm-PCR of CDR3 regions and iRepertoire HTBI primers were the basis on which TCR beta libraries were built. Per the original methods: Among the samples, around 61 TRBV and some 15 TRBJ segments were identified. TCRdb ran MiXCR on the multiplex PCR reads and lists one entry per CDR3 protein. These V and J calls rely on TCRdb rather than the paper's analysis. The data hold 400,000 or so distinct CDR3 sequences, with roughly 20% observed a single time. This clonotype was counted between two and nine times. V was trimmed by 6 bases and J by 13 bases, leaving 15 bases between them. Germline V gives CDR1 MNHEY, CDR2 SMNVEV (reference sequence). This CDR3 region has 11 residues.

This clonotype was obtained from a female donor with Graves disease. Sequenced here: peripheral blood mononuclear cells (PBMCs), sampled when the disease was refractory, from a patient treated with antithyroid drugs. The chain combines TRBV27 with TRBJ1-1; a weak D match, TRBD1 (6 bases). The CDR3 spells CASRIQGFDFF. The CDR3 DNA sequence: TGTGCCAGCAGAATACAGGGTTTTGATTTCTTT.